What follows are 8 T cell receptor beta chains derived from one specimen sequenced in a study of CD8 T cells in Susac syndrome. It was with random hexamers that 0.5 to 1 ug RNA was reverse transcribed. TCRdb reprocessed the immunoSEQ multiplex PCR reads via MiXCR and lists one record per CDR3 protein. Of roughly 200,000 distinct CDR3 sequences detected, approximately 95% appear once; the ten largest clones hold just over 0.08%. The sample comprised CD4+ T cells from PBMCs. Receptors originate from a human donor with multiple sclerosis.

CDR3 bases: TGCAGTGCTAGCGATGGAACCCTCCTCGGAAACACCATATATTTT. This sequence encodes CSASDGTLLGNTIYF. The V and J genes are TRBV20-1 and TRBJ1-3; no clear D. This CDR3 has 15 amino acids. CDR1 is DFQATT, CDR2 SNEGSKA, per germline (reference sequence). The germline V and J ends were trimmed by 3 bases and 4 bases, with 16 bases remaining between them.

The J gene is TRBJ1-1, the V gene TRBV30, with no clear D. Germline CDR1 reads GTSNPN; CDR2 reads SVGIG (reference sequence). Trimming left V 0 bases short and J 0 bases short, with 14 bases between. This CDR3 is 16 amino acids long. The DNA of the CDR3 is TGTGCCTGGAGTGTAGCCCGGACGGTTATGAACACTGAAGCTTTCTTT. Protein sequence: CAWSVARTVMNTEAFF.

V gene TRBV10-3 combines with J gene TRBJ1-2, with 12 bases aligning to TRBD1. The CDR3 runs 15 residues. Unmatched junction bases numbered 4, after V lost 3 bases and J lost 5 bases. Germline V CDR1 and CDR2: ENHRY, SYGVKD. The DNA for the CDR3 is TGTGCCATCAGTGATGAGGGACAGGGGGCTTATGGCTACACCTTC. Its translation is CAISDEGQGAYGYTF.

The CDR3 region is CASSADSNYGYTF. CDR3 bases: TGTGCCAGCAGTGCGGACAGTAACTATGGCTACACCTTC. V and J are TRBV2 and TRBJ1-2, with a weak D call TRBD1 (6 bases). V lost 4 bases to trimming and J lost 1 base, with 7 bases between them. CDR1 SNHLY and CDR2 FYNNEI come from the germline V gene. This CDR3 spans 13 amino acids.

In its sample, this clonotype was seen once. The chain's CDR3 is CASSRTVSEQFF. The CDR3 DNA follows: TGTGCCAGCAGCCGGACAGTGAGTGAGCAGTTCTTC. The V and J genes are TRBV7-9 and TRBJ2-1; D perhaps matches TRBD1 (6 bases). V lost 5 bases to trimming and J lost 9 bases, with 11 bases between them. This CDR3 comprises 12 residues. Germline V gene lookup returns CDR1 SEHNR and CDR2 FQNEAQ (reference sequence).

CDR3 sequence: CASSVASQGDYEQYF. CDR3 nucleotides: TGTGCCAGCAGCGTAGCCAGTCAGGGAGACTACGAGCAGTACTTC. The V gene is TRBV9, the J gene TRBJ2-7; D may match TRBD1 or TRBD2 (5 bases each). Per the germline V gene, CDR1 is SGDLS and CDR2 is YYNGEE. The length of the CDR3 is 15 residues. The V end was cut by 0 bases, the J end by 3 bases, with 13 bases between.

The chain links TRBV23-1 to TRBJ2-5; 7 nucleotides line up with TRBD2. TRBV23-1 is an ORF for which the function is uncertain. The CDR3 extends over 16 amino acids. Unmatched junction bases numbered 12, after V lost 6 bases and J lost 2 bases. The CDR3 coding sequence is TGCGCCAGCAGCCTCACGGGCGGGGGATCACAAGAGACCCAGTACTTC. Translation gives CASSLTGGGSQETQYF.

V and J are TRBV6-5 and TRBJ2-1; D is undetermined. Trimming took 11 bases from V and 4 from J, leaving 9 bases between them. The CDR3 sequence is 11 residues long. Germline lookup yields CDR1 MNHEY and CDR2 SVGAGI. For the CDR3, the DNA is TGTGCCGTATCCGAATACAATGAGCAGTTCTTC. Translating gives CAVSEYNEQFF.